These T cell receptor beta chains were read from a single sample in a study of T cells in tuberculosis. The table came from immunoSEQ multiplex PCR; TCRdb's copy has only in-frame clones and leaves some out. Of around 39,000 clones listed, over 90% were seen once; the top ten hold roughly 7.2%. The sample taken for sequencing was PBMCs. Source of these receptors: a donor between 10 and 35 years old with latent tuberculosis or without tuberculosis infection. The CDR3 runs from the conserved cysteine through the conserved F or W. A D gene is named only where the DNA matches it firmly. Clone size is stated in some rows and not others, as once, few, many or a class when expanded.

TRBV11-1	.	TRBJ1-2	once	CASSQGGALLTGGYTF	TGTGCCAGCAGCCAAGGAGGGGCCCTCCTTACGGGCGGCTACACCTTC
TRBV19	.	TRBJ2-1	few	CASSLLGSYNEQFF	TGTGCCAGTTCCCTTCTAGGCTCCTACAATGAGCAGTTCTTC
TRBV18	.	TRBJ2-5	.	CASSPATNQETQYF	TGTGCCAGCTCACCCGCAACTAACCAAGAGACCCAGTACTTC
TRBV6-5	TRBD1	TRBJ1-1	.	CASSYEQGFDTEAFF	TGTGCCAGCAGTTACGAACAGGGGTTCGACACTGAAGCTTTCTTT
TRBV10-2	TRBD1	TRBJ2-7	.	CASRDRGREQYF	TGCGCCAGCAGGGACAGGGGGCGTGAGCAGTACTTC
TRBV9	TRBD1	TRBJ1-6	.	CASSAGQGHNSPLHF	TGTGCCAGCAGCGCGGGACAGGGCCATAATTCACCCCTCCACTTT
TRBV2	TRBD2	TRBJ2-1	.	CASTSGGAYNEQFF	TGTGCCAGCACTAGCGGGGGGGCATACAATGAGCAGTTCTTC
TRBV12-5	.	TRBJ1-5	.	CASGLGGRHQPQHF	TGTGCTAGTGGTTTGGGGGGGAGGCATCAGCCCCAGCATTTT
TRBV30	TRBD1	TRBJ1-2	.	CAWGWTGGEGGYTF	TGTGCCTGGGGCTGGACAGGGGGTGAGGGTGGCTACACCTTC
TRBV19	TRBD2	TRBJ2-1	.	CASMGTSGGGLFF	TGTGCCAGTATGGGGACTAGCGGGGGAGGTTTGTTCTTC
TRBV4-1	.	TRBJ1-5	.	CASSQDEVLNQPQHF	TGCGCCAGCAGCCAAGATGAGGTTCTCAATCAGCCCCAGCATTTT
TRBV19	TRBD1	TRBJ2-3	.	CASYRQGADTDTQYF	TGTGCCTCCTATCGACAGGGGGCCGACACAGATACGCAGTATTTT
TRBV7-2	TRBD2	TRBJ2-3	.	CASSLNAGGSDTQYF	TGTGCCAGCAGCTTAAATGCGGGGGGTTCAGATACGCAGTATTTT
TRBV4-1	.	TRBJ2-3	.	CASSAGPGADTQYF	TGCGCCAGCAGCGCGGGTCCGGGGGCAGATACGCAGTATTTT
TRBV10-3	.	TRBJ2-2	.	CAILPGSNTGELFF	TGTGCCATCTTACCCGGGTCGAACACCGGGGAGCTGTTTTTT
TRBV14	.	TRBJ2-5	.	CASSLQQGLETQYF	TGTGCCAGCAGCCTACAGCAGGGGCTCGAGACCCAGTACTTC
TRBV7-6	.	TRBJ1-4	.	CASSLTGDREQLFF	TGTGCCAGCAGCTTGACGGGGGACCGTGAACAACTGTTTTTT
TRBV2	TRBD2	TRBJ2-5	.	CASLAGGQETQYF	TGTGCCAGTCTAGCGGGGGGCCAAGAGACCCAGTACTTC
TRBV6-1	.	TRBJ2-6	.	CASGGHSSGANVLTF	TGTGCCAGCGGGGGACATAGCTCTGGGGCCAACGTCCTGACTTTC
TRBV6-1	.	TRBJ1-2	.	CASSESGGAYGYTF	TGTGCCAGCAGTGAATCGGGGGGCGCCTATGGCTACACCTTC
TRBV9	.	TRBJ2-3	.	CASSVASAGCCTDTQYF	TGTGCCAGCAGCGTAGCTTCTGCGGGGTGTTGCACAGATACGCAGTATTTT
TRBV29-1	TRBD2	TRBJ2-3	.	CSVAVSGVDTQYF	TGCAGCGTTGCGGTTAGCGGGGTAGATACGCAGTATTTT
TRBV6-1	.	TRBJ1-1	.	CASGGWTEAFF	TGTGCCAGCGGGGGGTGGACTGAAGCTTTCTTT
TRBV6-5	TRBD1	TRBJ1-1	.	CASTRNTGVTEAFF	TGTGCCAGCACCAGAAATACAGGGGTAACTGAAGCTTTCTTT
TRBV19	.	TRBJ1-2	.	CASSGPYGYTF	TGTGCCAGCTCAGGCCCATATGGCTACACCTTC
TRBV9	TRBD2	TRBJ2-3	.	CASSVGSGVSTDTQYF	TGTGCCAGCAGCGTAGGCAGCGGGGTTAGCACAGATACGCAGTATTTT
TRBV19	TRBD2	TRBJ2-1	.	CASSPNILAAQSSYNEQFF	TGTGCCAGTAGTCCCAACATACTAGCGGCCCAATCCTCCTACAATGAGCAGTTCTTC
TRBV5-5	.	TRBJ1-1	.	CASSFTGGDTEAFF	TGTGCCAGCAGCTTCACAGGTGGGGACACTGAAGCTTTCTTT
TRBV5-1	.	TRBJ2-5	.	CASSLGTPGETQYF	TGCGCCAGCAGCCTGGGGACTCCGGGGGAGACCCAGTACTTC
TRBV5-1	.	TRBJ1-2	.	CASSAGRGNGYTF	TGCGCCAGCAGCGCGGGACGGGGGAATGGCTACACCTTC
TRBV7-2	TRBD2	TRBJ2-3	.	CASSSRTSGGTDTQYF	TGTGCCAGCAGCTCCCGGACTAGCGGGGGGACAGATACGCAGTATTTT
TRBV2	.	TRBJ1-2	.	CASSSFRGTSYGYTF	TGTGCCAGCAGCAGCTTTCGTGGGACTAGCTATGGCTACACCTTC
TRBV5-1	.	TRBJ2-1	.	CASSLKRPGGPYNEQFF	TGCGCCAGCAGCTTGAAGCGCCCAGGAGGGCCCTACAATGAGCAGTTCTTC
TRBV7-9	TRBD2	TRBJ2-7	.	CASSQPGGEQYF	TGTGCCAGCAGCCAGCCGGGAGGGGAGCAGTACTTC
TRBV6-8	.	TRBJ1-5	.	CASGLRGLRPQHF	TGTGCCAGCGGCCTTCGTGGCTTAAGGCCCCAGCATTTT
TRBV6-5	.	TRBJ2-7	.	CASSTGTSPYEQYF	TGTGCCAGCAGTACAGGGACGAGTCCCTACGAGCAGTACTTC
TRBV10-3	TRBD1	TRBJ1-2	.	CAIRGDRGREGYTF	TGTGCCATCAGGGGGGACAGGGGGAGAGAGGGCTACACCTTC
TRBV19	.	TRBJ2-3	.	CASSIAGDFGTDTQYF	TGTGCCAGTAGTATCGCAGGGGATTTCGGCACAGATACGCAGTATTTT
TRBV5-1	.	TRBJ2-7	.	CASSSGGNTYEQYF	TGCGCCAGCAGCTCCGGGGGAAACACCTACGAGCAGTACTTC
TRBV4-1	.	TRBJ1-5	.	CASSAHNQPQHF	TGCGCCAGCAGCGCACATAATCAGCCCCAGCATTTT
TRBV2	TRBD1	TRBJ1-2	.	CASREGAIEGGYTF	TGTGCCAGCAGAGAGGGGGCAATCGAGGGTGGCTACACCTTC
TRBV7-9	.	TRBJ1-2	.	CASSLRNPPGEGYTF	TGTGCCAGCAGTTTAAGGAATCCGCCGGGGGAGGGCTACACCTTC
TRBV18	.	TRBJ1-2	.	CASSPPGEAYGYTF	TGTGCCAGCTCACCACCGGGGGAGGCCTATGGCTACACCTTC
TRBV6-1	.	TRBJ2-6	.	CASGPNPSGANVLTF	TGTGCCAGCGGGCCCAACCCCTCAGGGGCCAACGTCCTGACTTTC